Listed here are 28 T cell receptor beta chains from one sample, sequenced in a study of cytotoxic CD8 clonotypes in ibrutinib-treated CLL. Sequencing used immunoSEQ multiplex PCR; TCRdb keeps in-frame clones, though not all of them. The data contain 300,000 to 350,000 clones, about 80% of them singletons. The specimen was PBMCs, collected before ibrutinib treatment. Source of these receptors: a human donor with chronic lymphocytic leukemia.

The chain links TRBV11-2 to TRBJ2-7; D unresolved. The CDR3 spans 15 residues. The germline gives CDR1 SGHAT, CDR2 FQNNGV. Trimming shortened V by 0 bases and J by 3 bases, and 12 bases separated the two germline ends. For the CDR3, the DNA is TGTGCCAGCAGCTTAGAGAACATCGCCATCTACGAGCAGTACTTC. It encodes CASSLENIAIYEQYF.

The rearrangement links TRBV5-4 to TRBJ2-1; 10 nucleotides match TRBD1. Germline assignment: CDR1 SGHNT and CDR2 YYREEE (reference sequence). The CDR3 length is 15 residues. With 4 bases clipped from V and 9 bases from J, the junction kept 10 bases outside the gene matches. CDR3 DNA sequence: TGTGCCAGCAGCGGAGGGACAGGGGTTAGGGGTGAGCAGTTCTTC. Its translation: CASSGGTGVRGEQFF.

V usage is TRBV27 and J usage is TRBJ2-3; TRBD2 matches at 7 bases. The V segment lost 5 bases and the J segment 7 bases; nucleotides outside the gene matches: 12. Germline CDR1 and CDR2: MNHEY and SMNVEV (reference sequence). The CDR3 sequence is 15 residues long. As DNA, the CDR3 is TGTGCCAGCAGTATGGAGGGAGGGTCACCATATACGCAGTATTTT. Its protein product is CASSMEGGSPYTQYF.

The sample holds a few counts of this clone. The chain combines TRBV6-5 with TRBJ2-2; D tentatively reads TRBD1 or TRBD2 (5 bases each). V lost 4 bases and J lost 2, with 14 bases in between. CDR3 size: 16 residues. Germline assignment: CDR1 MNHEY and CDR2 SVGAGI. The CDR3 here is CASSSTPGRNTGELFF. The CDR3 DNA reads TGTGCCAGCAGTTCAACTCCGGGACGTAACACCGGGGAGCTGTTTTTT.

This clone was recorded a few times. The chain is built from TRBV29-1 and TRBJ1-2; unclear D gene. Germline loops: CDR1 SQVTM, CDR2 ANQGSEA. There are 14 residues in the CDR3. V was pared by 5 bases and J by 4 bases, with 17 bases between. CDR3 residues: CSVPVTPRLYGYTF. The CDR3 DNA is TGCAGCGTTCCTGTGACACCGCGGCTCTATGGCTACACCTTC.

V usage is TRBV4-2 and J usage is TRBJ2-7; D is unresolved. The CDR3 is 14 amino acids. V lost 7 bases, J lost 3 bases, and 16 bases lay in between. Germline assignment: CDR1 LGHNA and CDR2 YNFKEQ. Here the CDR3 reads CASTPRAMVYEQYF. The CDR3 region has the DNA TGTGCCAGCACCCCTAGAGCCATGGTCTACGAGCAGTACTTC.

This clone was found a few times. The chain uses TRBV6-5 and TRBJ2-6; 7 bases map to TRBD1. V shed 4 bases, J shed 9 bases, and the junction held 9 bases outside the gene matches. CDR1 is MNHEY, CDR2 SVGAGI, per germline. This CDR3 comprises 15 residues. The CDR3 here is CASSSRTGTVNVLTF. The CDR3, as DNA: TGTGCCAGCAGTTCAAGGACAGGCACCGTCAACGTCCTGACTTTC.

The chain uses TRBV7-3 and TRBJ2-2; D gene unclear. Per the germline V gene, CDR1 is SGHTA and CDR2 is FQGTGA. The CDR3 totals 14 residues. The ends were cut back, 2 bases at V and 0 bases at J, with 4 bases in the middle. CDR3 DNA sequence: TGTGCCAGCAGCTTATCTTCGAACACCGGGGAGCTGTTTTTT. This sequence encodes CASSLSSNTGELFF.

With respect to this clone: Other DNA sequences in this specimen translate into the identical CDR3. The V gene is TRBV9, the J gene TRBJ2-2; D perhaps matches TRBD1 (5 bases). CDR1 SGDLS and CDR2 YYNGEE come from the germline V gene. V dropped 0 bases and J dropped 2 bases, with 5 bases sitting between them. The CDR3 contains 14 residues. The CDR3 sequence: CASSVGGNTGELFF. CDR3 coding DNA: TGTGCCAGCAGCGTAGGGGGCAACACCGGGGAGCTGTTTTTT. The variable domain in full, completed from reference TRBV9 and TRBJ2-2, reads DSGVTQTPKHLITATGQRVTLRCSPRSGDLSVYWYQQSLDQGLQFLIQYYNGEERAKGNILERFSAQQFPDLHSELNLSSLELGDSALYFCASSVGGNTGELFFGEGSRLTVL.

This chain links TRBV6-5 with TRBJ1-2; D gene uncertain. The germline V gene has CDR1 MNHEY and CDR2 SVGAGI. CDR3 size: 14 residues. V was trimmed by 6 bases and J by 0 bases, leaving 11 bases between them. CDR3 bases: TGTGCCAGCAGCATACAGAAAGCTAACTATGGCTACACCTTC. Residues: CASSIQKANYGYTF.

The genes are TRBV9 and TRBJ1-1; D possibly corresponds to TRBD1 (5 bases). Trimming took 4 bases from V and 4 from J, leaving 14 bases between them. The CDR3 is 14 residues long. In germline, CDR1 is SGDLS, CDR2 YYNGEE. CDR3 sequence reads: CASSLGLEATEAFF. In DNA form, the CDR3 reads TGTGCCAGCAGCTTGGGACTTGAGGCCACTGAAGCTTTCTTT. The variable domain in full, with the rest retrieved from reference TRBV9 and TRBJ1-1, is DSGVTQTPKHLITATGQRVTLRCSPRSGDLSVYWYQQSLDQGLQFLIQYYNGEERAKGNILERFSAQQFPDLHSELNLSSLELGDSALYFCASSLGLEATEAFFGQGTRLTVV.

J is TRBJ2-3 and V is TRBV28; D possibly corresponds to TRBD1 (5 bases). The germline CDR1 and CDR2 sequences are MDHEN and SYDVKM. V gave up 5 bases and J gave up 5 bases, with 20 bases separating them. The CDR3 spans 16 residues. The CDR3 DNA is TGTGCCAGCAGTCACCCAGGGCAGAGAGGAAAAGATACGCAGTATTTT. Encoded protein: CASSHPGQRGKDTQYF. The entire variable domain, with the rest obtained from reference TRBV28 and TRBJ2-3, is as follows: DVKVTQSSRYLVKRTGEKVFLECVQDMDHENMFWYRQDPGLGLRLIYFSYDVKMKEKGDIPEGYSVSREKKERFSLILESASTNQTSMYLCASSHPGQRGKDTQYFGPGTRLTVL.

In this sample, this clone turned up once. The CDR3 nucleotides are TGTGCCAGCAGCGAGGGGAGGGCCGGACTCGACGAGCAGTACTTC. This translates into CASSEGRAGLDEQYF. This chain links TRBV6-5 with TRBJ2-7; the match to TRBD2 covers 7 bases. This CDR3 region has 15 residues. The J segment lost 5 bases and the V segment lost 6 bases, leaving 13 bases of the junction unmatched. Germline V gives CDR1 MNHEY, CDR2 SVGAGI.

The chain combines TRBV5-1 with TRBJ2-1, with 10 bases fitting TRBD2. This CDR3 spans 16 amino acids. CDR1 and CDR2 (germline): SGHRS, YFSETQ. Trimming at V came to 1 base and at J to 6 bases, leaving 7 bases not matched to a gene. The CDR3 protein is CASSLLAGGMGNEQFF. CDR3 DNA sequence: TGCGCCAGCAGCTTGTTAGCGGGAGGCATGGGCAATGAGCAGTTCTTC.

J is TRBJ1-3 and V is TRBV7-2; D is uncertain. Germline-derived CDR1 and CDR2 are SGHTA and FQGNSA. The CDR3 has 15 residues. With 2 bases removed from V and 4 bases from J, the gap between germline ends came to 12 bases. The CDR3 nucleotides are TGTGCCAGCAGCTTAATCGGGTGGGGAGGAAACACCATATATTTT. Amino acids: CASSLIGWGGNTIYF.

The DNA of the CDR3 is TGTGCCAGTAGTGATTGGACAGGGCTAAACACCGGGGAGCTGTTTTTT. Amino acid sequence: CASSDWTGLNTGELFF. This chain joins TRBV19 and TRBJ2-2, with 8 bases aligning to TRBD1. This CDR3 is built from 16 residues. Per germline, CDR1 LNHDA and CDR2 SQIVND (reference sequence). After removal of 5 bases from V and 2 bases from J, the junction contained 7 bases not matched to a gene.

This chain joins TRBV19 and TRBJ1-2, with D possibly matching TRBD1 (5 bases). The CDR3 extends over 13 amino acids. The V end was cut by 3 bases, the J end by 5 bases, with 10 bases between. Looked up from germline, CDR1 is LNHDA and CDR2 is SQIVND (reference sequence). The CDR3 region is CASSITGYYGYTF. The CDR3 DNA sequence: TGTGCCAGTAGTATTACAGGTTATTATGGCTACACCTTC.

The V and J genes are TRBV4-1 and TRBJ2-7, with D unclear. The germline V gene has CDR1 MGHRA and CDR2 YSYEKL. Between the trimmed V and J ends, which lost 0 bases and 5 bases, there was a span of 8 bases. The CDR3 spans 13 residues. In DNA form, the CDR3 reads TGCGCCAGCAGCCAAGACCCCTGGGACGAGCAGTACTTC. It encodes CASSQDPWDEQYF.

The rearrangement joins TRBV6-5 to TRBJ2-7; 7 bases agree with TRBD1. The germline V gene encodes CDR1 MNHEY and CDR2 SVGAGI. The V segment lost 6 bases and the J segment 1 base; nucleotides outside the gene matches: 6. This CDR3 contains 14 residues. The CDR3 coding sequence is TGTGCCAGCAGCCCCCGGGACAGATCCTACGAGCAGTACTTC. Its protein product is CASSPRDRSYEQYF.

This chain uses TRBV5-1 with TRBJ2-7; D remains unclear. Germline CDR1 and CDR2: SGHRS and YFSETQ. Trimming pared 1 base from V and 1 base from J, leaving 6 bases between. The CDR3 sequence is 13 residues long. CDR3 in amino acids: CASSLTVSYEQYF. The CDR3 region has the DNA TGCGCCAGCAGCTTGACAGTTTCCTACGAGCAGTACTTC.

The genes are TRBV20-1 and TRBJ2-5, with D possibly being TRBD2 (5 bases). Germline V gene sequence: CDR1 DFQATT, CDR2 SNEGSKA (reference sequence). The CDR3 consists of 11 residues. V was trimmed by 3 bases and J by 6 bases, leaving 8 bases between them. The CDR3 region has the DNA TGCAGTGCTAGTCCTAGCAAGACCCAGTACTTC. Protein: CSASPSKTQYF.

The chain uses TRBV10-3 and TRBJ1-3; possibly TRBD1 for D (6 bases). The CDR3 contains 14 residues. Trimming removed 3 bases at V and 4 bases at J, with 10 bases between. Looked up from germline, CDR1 is ENHRY and CDR2 is SYGVKD. DNA for the CDR3: TGTGCCATCAGTGACCGACAGGAAGGAAACACCATATATTTT. Protein: CAISDRQEGNTIYF.

The genes are TRBV19 and TRBJ1-1, with no clear D. The CDR3 loop spans 11 amino acids. The V gene's germline CDR1 is LNHDA and CDR2 SQIVND (reference sequence). Trimming took 5 bases from V and 7 from J, leaving 8 bases between them. CDR3 protein: CASSWADEAFF. CDR3 bases: TGTGCCAGTAGTTGGGCAGATGAAGCTTTCTTT.

The sample holds a few counts of this clone. V is TRBV6-5 and J is TRBJ2-7; D is perhaps TRBD1 (6 bases). Trimming took off 2 bases at V and 3 bases at J, with 14 bases between the two ends. Germline V gives CDR1 MNHEY, CDR2 SVGAGI. This CDR3 contains 15 residues. As DNA, the CDR3 is TGTGCCAGCAGTTACACGAATACAGGGATCTACGAGCAGTACTTC. Translating gives CASSYTNTGIYEQYF.

This clone was observed a few times. V and J are TRBV5-1 and TRBJ1-1; D gene uncertain. V was cut by 4 bases and J by 1 base, with 8 bases left in between. In germline, CDR1 is SGHRS, CDR2 YFSETQ. CDR3 length equals 13 residues. This CDR3 reads CASSQLQNTEAFF. CDR3 bases: TGCGCCAGCAGCCAACTGCAGAACACTGAAGCTTTCTTT. Complete variable domain (other parts from reference TRBV5-1 and TRBJ1-1): KAGVTQTPRYLIKTRGQQVTLSCSPISGHRSVSWYQQTPGQGLQFLFEYFSETQRNKGNFPGRFSGRQFSNSRSEMNVSTLELGDSALYLCASSQLQNTEAFFGQGTRLTVV.

V and J are TRBV10-3 and TRBJ1-5, with a weak D call TRBD1 (6 bases). Germline V gene lookup returns CDR1 ENHRY and CDR2 SYGVKD. The V and J ends lost 10 bases and 5 bases respectively, with 15 bases between them. This CDR3 has 13 residues. CDR3 region: CASQRQEDQPQHF. The CDR3 DNA is TGTGCCAGCCAGCGACAGGAGGATCAGCCCCAGCATTTT.

This chain connects TRBV7-9 to TRBJ2-2; D unclear. There are 16 residues in the CDR3. Germline CDR1 reads SEHNR; CDR2 reads FQNEAQ (reference sequence). The V gene lost 3 bases and the J gene lost 3 bases, with 14 bases spanning the gap. The CDR3 DNA sequence: TGTGCCAGCAGCTTCGTCCGGCCTAGGGACACCGGGGAGCTGTTTTTT. Its protein is CASSFVRPRDTGELFF.

The CDR3 DNA follows: TGTGCCAGCAGTCCACAAGAGGGCCAAGAGACCCAGTACTTC. This gives the protein CASSPQEGQETQYF. This chain links TRBV28 with TRBJ2-5; maybe TRBD2 (5 bases). V dropped 5 bases and J dropped 1 base, with 11 bases sitting between them. There are 14 residues in the CDR3. Looked up from germline, CDR1 is MDHEN and CDR2 is SYDVKM.